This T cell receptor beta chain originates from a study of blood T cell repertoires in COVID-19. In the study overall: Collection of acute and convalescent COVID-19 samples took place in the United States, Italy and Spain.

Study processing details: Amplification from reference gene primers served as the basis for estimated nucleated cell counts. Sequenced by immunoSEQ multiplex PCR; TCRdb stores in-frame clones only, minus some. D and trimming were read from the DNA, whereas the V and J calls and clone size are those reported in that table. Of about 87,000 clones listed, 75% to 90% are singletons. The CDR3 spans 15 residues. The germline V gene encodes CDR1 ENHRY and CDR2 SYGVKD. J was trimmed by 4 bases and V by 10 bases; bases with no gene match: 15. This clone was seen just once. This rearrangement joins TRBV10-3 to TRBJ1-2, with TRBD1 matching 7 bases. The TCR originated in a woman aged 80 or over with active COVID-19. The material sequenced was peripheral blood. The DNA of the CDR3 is TGTGCCACTGAATCCGGGACAGAAAATCGCTATGGCTACACCTTC. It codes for CATESGTENRYGYTF.